This T cell receptor (beta chain) was recovered during a study of shared clonotypes between healthy human individuals. Method: immunoSEQ multiplex PCR; TCRdb's copy keeps in-frame clones and lacks some. This sample yields 300,000 or so clones, of which around 74% are seen a single time; about a tenth belongs to the top ten. Trimming took 0 bases from V and 0 from J; bases not matched to a gene: 9. CDR1 and CDR2 (germline): SGHRS, YFSETQ. CDR3 length: 20 residues. Sequencing was performed on memory CD4+ T cells sorted from blood. Subset indicated: CD45RA-negative fraction. The chain links TRBV5-1 to TRBJ2-6; 10 bases align to TRBD1. The clonotype originates from a man aged 30-40 years in good health. The CDR3 sequence: CASSLAAGQGSSSGANVLTF. The CDR3 nucleotides are TGCGCCAGCAGCTTGGCGGCGGGACAGGGGTCGAGCTCTGGGGCCAACGTCCTGACTTTC. Together with reference TRBV5-1 and TRBJ2-6, the CDR3 gives the full variable domain: KAGVTQTPRYLIKTRGQQVTLSCSPISGHRSVSWYQQTPGQGLQFLFEYFSETQRNKGNFPGRFSGRQFSNSRSEMNVSTLELGDSALYLCASSLAAGQGSSSGANVLTFGAGSRLTVL.